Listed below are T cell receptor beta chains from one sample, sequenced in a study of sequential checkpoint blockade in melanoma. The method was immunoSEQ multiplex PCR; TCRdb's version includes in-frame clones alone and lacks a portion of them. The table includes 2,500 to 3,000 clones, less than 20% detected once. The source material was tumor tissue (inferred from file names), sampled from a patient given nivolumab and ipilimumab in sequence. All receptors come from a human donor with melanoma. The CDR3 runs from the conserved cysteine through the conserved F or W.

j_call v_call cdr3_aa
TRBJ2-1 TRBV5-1 CASSLDQRGYNEQFF
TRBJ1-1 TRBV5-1 CASSPRQGAINTEAFF
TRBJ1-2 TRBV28 CASRRYQTGEDGYTF
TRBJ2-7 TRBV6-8 CASSPDPRGSYEQYF
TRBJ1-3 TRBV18 CASSPQTGSGNTIYF
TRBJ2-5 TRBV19 CASSIRGGAEETQYF
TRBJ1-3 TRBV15 CATSRARDSGNTIYF
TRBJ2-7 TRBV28 CASSFPRDPYEQYF
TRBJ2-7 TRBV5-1 CASSSPGATGEQYF
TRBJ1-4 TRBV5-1 CASSLALGVNEKLFF
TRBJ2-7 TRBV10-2 CASRGQGPYEQYF
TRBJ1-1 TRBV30 CAWSVRNTEAFF
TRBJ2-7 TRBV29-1 CSVSGSANSYEQYF
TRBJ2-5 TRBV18 CASSPRIEAGGQETQYF
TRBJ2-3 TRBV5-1 CASSPPSGGAPDTQYF
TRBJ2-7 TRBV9 CASSVGPGGTYEQYF
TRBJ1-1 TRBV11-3 CASSSLGQNTEAFF
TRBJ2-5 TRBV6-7 CASSYQGTQYF
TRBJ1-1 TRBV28 CASSVNRVNTEAFF
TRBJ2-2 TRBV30 CAWSLGTANTGELFF
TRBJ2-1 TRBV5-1 CASSLVKLAGSEVQFF
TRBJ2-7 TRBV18 CASSPSTVLEQYF
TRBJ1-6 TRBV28 CASSPGQGAWSPLHF
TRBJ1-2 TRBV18 CASSSSGASYGYTF
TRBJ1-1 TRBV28 CASSLGTLNTEAFF
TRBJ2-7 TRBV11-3 CASSRTQGLMSYEQYF
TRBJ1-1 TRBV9 CASSRTQKNTEAFF
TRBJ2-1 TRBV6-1 CASSEGTGGNEQFF
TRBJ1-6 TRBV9 CASSPETVNSPLHF
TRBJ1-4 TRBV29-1 CSALTDDRVPDATNEKLFF
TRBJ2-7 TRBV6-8 CASSRQGAEYEQYF
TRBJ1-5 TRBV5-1 CASSRTPGNQPQHF
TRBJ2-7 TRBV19 CASSDQGGQEQYF